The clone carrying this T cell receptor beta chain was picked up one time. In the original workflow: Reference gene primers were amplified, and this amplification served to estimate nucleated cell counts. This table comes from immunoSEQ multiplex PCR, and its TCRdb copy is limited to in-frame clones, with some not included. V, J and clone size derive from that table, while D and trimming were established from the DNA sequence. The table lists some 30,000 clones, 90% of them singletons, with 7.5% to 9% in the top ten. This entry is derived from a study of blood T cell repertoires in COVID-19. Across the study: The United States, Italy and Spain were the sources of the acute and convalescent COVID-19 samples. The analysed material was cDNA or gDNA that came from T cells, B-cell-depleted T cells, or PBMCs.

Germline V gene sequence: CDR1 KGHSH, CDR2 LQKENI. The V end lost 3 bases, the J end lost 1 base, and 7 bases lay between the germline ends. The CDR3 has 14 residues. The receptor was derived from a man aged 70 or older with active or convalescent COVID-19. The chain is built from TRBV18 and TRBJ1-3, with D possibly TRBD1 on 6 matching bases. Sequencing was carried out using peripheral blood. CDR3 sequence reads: CASSPDSSGNTIYF. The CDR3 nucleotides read TGTGCCAGCTCACCGGACAGTTCTGGAAACACCATATATTTT. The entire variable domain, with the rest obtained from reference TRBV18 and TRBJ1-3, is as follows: NAGVMQNPRHLVRRRGQEARLRCSPMKGHSHVYWYRQLPEEGLKFMVYLQKENIIDESGMPKERFSAEFPKEGPSILRIQQVVRGDSAAYFCASSPDSSGNTIYFGEGSWLTVV.